The 26 T cell receptor beta chains below come from one sample, sequenced in a study of CD8+ T cells in alopecia areata (dated by TCRdb to the late 2010s). The library was prepared using the immunoSEQ multiplex PCR assay. To provide template for TCR sequencing, every sample had RNA extracted and reverse transcribed into cDNA. The source is immuneACCESS, and TCRdb retained only in-frame sequences with V and J called. Part of the clones is not carried over; for the studies checked, unresolved V genes explain less than half of this, and the remainder is unexplained. The sample table contains around 160,000 clones; only one count was recorded for approximately 45% of them. About 6.4% of the sample goes to the ten largest clones. The material sequenced was CD4+ T cells sorted from blood. Receptors originate from a human donor with alopecia areata.

This sequence joins TRBV19 and TRBJ1-5, with unresolved D. Per germline, CDR1 LNHDA and CDR2 SQIVND (reference sequence). This CDR3 contains 12 residues. Trimming stripped 2 bases from V and 5 bases from J, with 4 bases between. The CDR3, as DNA: TGTGCCAGTAGTATAATCGATCAGCCCCAGCATTTT. Translation: CASSIIDQPQHF.

The chain recombines TRBV29-1 with TRBJ1-2; a weak D match, TRBD1 (5 bases). The germline V gene has CDR1 SQVTM and CDR2 ANQGSEA. The CDR3 length is 12 residues. Trimming shortened V by 1 base and J by 7 bases, and 10 bases separated the two germline ends. CDR3 region: CSVEGQLGGYTF. The CDR3 bases are TGCAGCGTTGAAGGACAGCTAGGTGGCTACACCTTC.

This clone was seen more than once but under ten times. V usage is TRBV6-1 and J usage is TRBJ2-7, with a possible D match to TRBD1 (5 bases). CDR1 and CDR2 from the germline V gene are MNHNS and SASEGT. The CDR3 is made up of 11 amino acids. V was shortened by 10 bases and J by 5 bases, with 12 bases between the two germline ends. CDR3 region: CANGQWNEQYF. Written as DNA, the CDR3 is TGTGCCAACGGACAATGGAACGAGCAGTACTTC.

V gene TRBV29-1 combines with J gene TRBJ1-2, with TRBD1 identical over 8 bases. V was pared by 6 bases and J by 6 bases, with 0 bases of the junction left unmatched. Germline-derived CDR1 and CDR2 are SQVTM and ANQGSEA. The CDR3 contains 10 residues. DNA of the CDR3: TGCAGCGTACAGGGGGATGGCTACACCTTC. This codes for CSVQGDGYTF.

The chain couples TRBV20-1 to TRBJ2-7, with D perhaps TRBD1 (5 bases). CDR1 is DFQATT and CDR2 is SNEGSKA in the germline V gene (reference sequence). The V end was cut by 5 bases, the J end by 3 bases, with 8 bases between. The CDR3 loop spans 11 amino acids. CDR3 amino acids: CSAPDSYEQYF. CDR3 bases: TGCAGTGCTCCAGACAGCTACGAGCAGTACTTC.

The gene calls are TRBV27 and TRBJ2-1; 7 bases match TRBD2. V shed 1 base, J shed 5 bases, and the junction held 8 bases outside the gene matches. This CDR3 has 16 residues. Looked up from germline, CDR1 is MNHEY and CDR2 is SMNVEV (reference sequence). The CDR3 sequence is CASSLWGGSSDNEQFF. The CDR3 DNA sequence: TGTGCCAGCAGTTTATGGGGCGGGAGTTCCGACAATGAGCAGTTCTTC.

The V gene is TRBV29-1, the J gene TRBJ2-1; possible D gene TRBD2, 7 bases. Germline loops: CDR1 SQVTM, CDR2 ANQGSEA. The V gene lost 7 bases and the J gene lost 6 bases, with 13 bases spanning the gap. This CDR3 comprises 12 residues. The CDR3 DNA is TGCAGCGGTCAGAGGGGGGGCAATGAGCAGTTCTTC. It is translated as CSGQRGGNEQFF.

V gene TRBV30 combines with J gene TRBJ2-3; 8 bases match TRBD2. Looked up from germline, CDR1 is GTSNPN and CDR2 is SVGIG (reference sequence). Unmatched junction bases numbered 5, after V lost 8 bases and J lost 1 base. The CDR3 covers 13 residues. The CDR3 sequence: CASGTRRTDTQYF. The CDR3 coding sequence is TGTGCCAGCGGGACTAGGCGCACAGATACGCAGTATTTT.

This chain uses TRBV29-1 with TRBJ1-2; D call uncertain. V was trimmed by 3 bases and J by 4 bases, leaving 3 bases between them. Germline V CDR1 and CDR2: SQVTM, ANQGSEA. The CDR3 is 10 residues long. CDR3 sequence (DNA): TGCAGCGTTGAGTCCTATGGCTACACCTTC. Protein: CSVESYGYTF.

This clone came up a few times. The chain employs TRBV4-1 and TRBJ2-3; D gene unclear. The CDR3 covers 16 residues. Trimming pared 1 base from V and 4 bases from J, leaving 15 bases between. Looked up from germline, CDR1 is MGHRA and CDR2 is YSYEKL. CDR3 in amino acids: CASSQALGLKADTQYF. CDR3 nucleotides: TGCGCCAGCAGCCAAGCCCTCGGGCTCAAGGCAGATACGCAGTATTTT.

J is TRBJ2-4 and V is TRBV27; weak D call: TRBD1 (5 bases). The length of the CDR3 is 15 residues. V lost 2 bases and J lost 1, with 9 bases in between. Germline V gene data show CDR1 as MNHEY and CDR2 as SMNVEV (reference sequence). The CDR3 region has the DNA TGTGCCAGCAGTTTACAGGGCTCGGCCAAAAACATTCAGTACTTC. This sequence encodes CASSLQGSAKNIQYF.

The chain is built from TRBV29-1 and TRBJ2-1; D gene uncertain. This CDR3 contains 10 residues. CDR1 and CDR2 from the germline V gene are SQVTM and ANQGSEA. With 7 bases removed from V and 10 bases from J, the gap between germline ends came to 11 bases. CDR3 nucleotide sequence: TGCAGCGCGAACTATCCGGAGCAGTTCTTC. This gives the protein CSANYPEQFF.

This sequence joins TRBV6-5 and TRBJ2-1; D gene ambiguous. The CDR3 length is 15 residues. V was clipped by 7 bases and J by 1 base, with 14 bases between them. The germline V gene encodes CDR1 MNHEY and CDR2 SVGAGI. Here the CDR3 DNA reads TGTGCCAGCAAAAACGGACGAGAATCCTACAATGAGCAGTTCTTC. Translation: CASKNGRESYNEQFF.

The rearrangement joins TRBV7-9 to TRBJ2-1, with D perhaps assigned TRBD1 or TRBD2 (5 bases each). Per germline, CDR1 SEHNR and CDR2 FQNEAQ (reference sequence). The CDR3 is 14 amino acids. With 5 bases removed from V and 2 bases from J, the gap between germline ends came to 10 bases. This chain's CDR3 is CASSPGTPYNEQFF. CDR3 sequence (DNA): TGTGCCAGCAGCCCCGGGACCCCCTACAATGAGCAGTTCTTC.

This clone was seen more than once but under ten times. The chain recombines TRBV5-1 with TRBJ1-1, with D perhaps matching TRBD1 (5 bases). CDR1 and CDR2 from the germline V gene are SGHRS and YFSETQ. The germline V and J ends were trimmed by 0 bases and 5 bases, with 17 bases remaining between them. The CDR3 spans 16 residues. For the CDR3, the DNA is TGCGCCAGCAGCTTGGGACAGCTCCCGATGAGGACTGAAGCTTTCTTT. It specifies CASSLGQLPMRTEAFF.

The chain uses TRBV2 and TRBJ2-1, with TRBD2 as a possible D gene (6 bases). Trimming removed 3 bases from V and 0 bases from J, with 9 bases in between. CDR1 SNHLY and CDR2 FYNNEI come from the germline V gene. The CDR3 runs 15 residues. The CDR3 loop reads CASSDQGLSYNEQFF. The CDR3 bases are TGTGCCAGCAGTGATCAGGGACTCTCCTACAATGAGCAGTTCTTC.

The chain recombines TRBV29-1 with TRBJ2-1; TRBD2 might be the D (6 bases). The CDR3 has 17 residues. V lost 1 base to trimming and J lost 9 bases, with 25 bases between them. Germline V gives CDR1 SQVTM, CDR2 ANQGSEA. CDR3 sequence (DNA): TGCAGCGTTGAAGGGGGCCGGTTTTGGGGGGAGAGCGGTGAGCAGTTCTTC. This translates into CSVEGGRFWGESGEQFF.

V usage is TRBV29-1 and J usage is TRBJ2-3; 10 bases fit TRBD2. V dropped 5 bases and J dropped 0; count of bases not matched to a gene: 8. This CDR3 has 16 residues. CDR1 SQVTM and CDR2 ANQGSEA come from the germline V gene. This CDR3 is CSVSGLADFSTDTQYF. The DNA of the CDR3 is TGCAGCGTTTCTGGACTAGCGGACTTTAGCACAGATACGCAGTATTTT.

V usage is TRBV4-2 and J usage is TRBJ2-1; D is perhaps TRBD2 (6 bases). The CDR3 is 18 residues long. V dropped 0 bases and J dropped 4 bases, with 19 bases sitting between them. Looked up from germline, CDR1 is LGHNA and CDR2 is YNFKEQ. CDR3 protein: CASSQELAAATPYNEQFF. The CDR3 nucleotides are TGTGCCAGCAGCCAAGAACTAGCCGCAGCCACCCCATACAATGAGCAGTTCTTC.

The rearrangement uses TRBV6-6 and TRBJ2-2; TRBD1 aligns across 8 bases. The V gene end was trimmed by 8 bases and the J gene end by 6 bases; junction bases not matched to a gene: 5. CDR1 is MNHNY, CDR2 SVGAGI, per germline (reference sequence). This CDR3 contains 13 residues. The CDR3 is CASGTQGAGELFF. CDR3 in DNA: TGTGCCAGCGGGACACAGGGGGCCGGGGAGCTGTTTTTT.

This sequence joins TRBV30 and TRBJ2-7, with D tentatively TRBD1 (5 bases). The CDR3 totals 12 residues. From germline, CDR1 is GTSNPN and CDR2 SVGIG (reference sequence). V was shortened by 6 bases and J by 8 bases, with 17 bases between the two germline ends. The CDR3 loop reads CACDSLGIKQYF. CDR3 nucleotide sequence: TGTGCCTGTGACAGCTTAGGAATTAAGCAGTACTTC.

V is TRBV5-4 and J is TRBJ2-5, with TRBD2 matching over 14 bases. The CDR3 runs to 16 residues. Germline CDR1 is SGHNT and CDR2 is YYREEE (reference sequence). The junction had 10 bases not matched to a gene; V was cut back by 5 bases and J by 7 bases. CDR3 coding DNA: TGTGCCAGCAGTCTAGGGACTAGCGGGAGAGGCGGGACCCAGTACTTC. It encodes CASSLGTSGRGGTQYF. Based on the CDR3 plus reference TRBV5-4 and TRBJ2-5, the full variable domain is ETGVTQSPTHLIKTRGQQVTLRCSSQSGHNTVSWYQQALGQGPQFIFQYYREEENGRGNFPPRFSGLQFPNYSSELNVNALELDDSALYLCASSLGTSGRGGTQYFGPGTRLLVL.

This clone was seen a single time. V gene TRBV4-2 combines with J gene TRBJ2-1; D possibly uses TRBD1 or TRBD2 (5 bases each). The V end was cut by 0 bases, the J end by 0 bases, with 9 bases between. In germline, CDR1 is LGHNA, CDR2 YNFKEQ. The CDR3 is 16 residues long. The CDR3 loop reads CASSQEGRVSYNEQFF. The DNA of the CDR3 is TGTGCCAGCAGCCAAGAGGGACGGGTCTCCTACAATGAGCAGTTCTTC.

The table lists this clone with a count of one. The chain recombines TRBV9 with TRBJ1-5; possible D gene TRBD1, 6 bases. This CDR3 has 15 amino acids. The V and J ends lost 0 bases and 4 bases respectively, with 11 bases between them. The germline V gene encodes CDR1 SGDLS and CDR2 YYNGEE. CDR3 nucleotides: TGTGCCAGCAGCGTAGAGGGGGTTGTGAATCAGCCCCAGCATTTT. Translation: CASSVEGVVNQPQHF.

The CDR3 bases are TGTGCCAGCAGCGGGGGCTGGACTAGCGTTCCCTACAATGAGCAGTTCTTC. Amino acid sequence: CASSGGWTSVPYNEQFF. This chain joins TRBV7-2 and TRBJ2-1, with 9 nucleotides matching TRBD2. Trimming at V came to 5 bases and at J to 2 bases, leaving 10 bases not matched to a gene. The CDR3 spans 17 residues. Germline-derived CDR1 and CDR2 are SGHTA and FQGNSA.

In its sample, this clone was seen a few times. This rearrangement joins TRBV7-8 to TRBJ2-5; D not resolved. Germline V gives CDR1 SGHVS, CDR2 FQNEAQ. This CDR3 spans 15 amino acids. The V end lost 3 bases, the J end lost 1 base, and 12 bases lay between the germline ends. CDR3 nucleotide sequence: TGTGCCAGCAGCTTGGAACAGCTCTTCCAAGAGACCCAGTACTTC. Translating it yields CASSLEQLFQETQYF.